Below, 29 T cell receptor beta chains from the same sample are listed, as sequenced in a study of T cell responses to AZD1222 COVID-19 vaccine. This table comes from immunoSEQ multiplex PCR, and its TCRdb copy is limited to in-frame clones, with some not included. The sample records about 120,000 clones, 85% to 95% being singletons. Sample: peripheral blood, taken 28 days after the second AZD1222 dose. The receptors come from an adult who received the AZD1222 COVID-19 vaccine.

The J gene is TRBJ1-3, the V gene TRBV6-2 or TRBV6-3; a possible D gene is TRBD1 (5 bases). The V and J ends lost 4 bases and 0 bases respectively, with 13 bases between them. The CDR3 consists of 16 residues. The germline V gene has CDR1 MNHEY and CDR2 SVGEGT. The CDR3 DNA reads as TGTGCCAGCAGTTTTTTTGCAGGGAGCTCTGGAAACACCATATATTTT. It yields the protein CASSFFAGSSGNTIYF.

The genes are TRBV5-1 and TRBJ2-3, with TRBD1 matching 7 bases. Germline V gives CDR1 SGHRS, CDR2 YFSETQ. V lost 2 bases, J lost 2 bases, and 8 bases stayed unmatched. CDR3 length: 16 amino acids. The CDR3 DNA is TGCGCCAGCAGCTTACCCGGACAGGCCCTCACAGATACGCAGTATTTT. Translated, it gives CASSLPGQALTDTQYF.

This rearrangement joins TRBV5-1 to TRBJ2-4; D is perhaps TRBD1 (5 bases). CDR3 length equals 15 residues. V lost 1 base and J lost 5, with 13 bases in between. Germline CDR1 SGHRS, CDR2 YFSETQ. The CDR3 reads CASSLLQGTQNIQYF. The CDR3 nucleotides read TGCGCCAGCAGCTTGTTGCAGGGTACTCAAAACATTCAGTACTTC. The whole variable domain, filled in from reference TRBV5-1 and TRBJ2-4, reads KAGVTQTPRYLIKTRGQQVTLSCSPISGHRSVSWYQQTPGQGLQFLFEYFSETQRNKGNFPGRFSGRQFSNSRSEMNVSTLELGDSALYLCASSLLQGTQNIQYFGAGTRLSVL.

The rearrangement uses TRBV5-1 and TRBJ2-1; D is unresolved. V was pared by 0 bases and J by 10 bases, with 5 bases between. CDR1 is SGHRS, CDR2 YFSETQ, per germline. The length of the CDR3 is 11 residues. Here the CDR3 DNA reads TGCGCCAGCAGCTTGGGGCCAGAGCAGTTCTTC. As protein: CASSLGPEQFF. The variable domain in full, completed from reference TRBV5-1 and TRBJ2-1, reads KAGVTQTPRYLIKTRGQQVTLSCSPISGHRSVSWYQQTPGQGLQFLFEYFSETQRNKGNFPGRFSGRQFSNSRSEMNVSTLELGDSALYLCASSLGPEQFFGPGTRLTVL.

The chain is built from TRBV6-5 and TRBJ1-1, with a weak D call TRBD1 (6 bases). This CDR3 has 14 amino acids. CDR1 is MNHEY and CDR2 is SVGAGI in the germline V gene. V lost 6 bases, J lost 6 bases, and 17 bases lay in between. Here the CDR3 reads CASRLLGGESEAFF. CDR3 coding DNA: TGTGCCAGCAGATTGCTGGGGGGCGAGTCTGAAGCTTTCTTT.

This clone was observed a few times. This rearrangement joins TRBV3-1 (or the pseudogene TRBV3-2) to TRBJ2-2; 8 bases fit TRBD1. CDR1 is LGHDT, CDR2 YNNKEL, per germline (reference sequence). This CDR3 has 15 residues. Trimming at V came to 1 base and at J to 4 bases, leaving 2 bases not matched to a gene. CDR3 nucleotides: TGTGCCAGCAGCCAAGGGGACAGGACCACCGGGGAGCTGTTTTTT. It is translated as CASSQGDRTTGELFF.

The CDR3 reads CASSPPRAGGIYNEQFF. In nucleotides, the CDR3 is TGTGCCAGCAGCCCCCCCCGGGCGGGGGGTATCTACAATGAGCAGTTCTTC. The V call is TRBV7-9, the J call TRBJ2-1; TRBD2 aligns across 8 bases. V dropped 5 bases and J dropped 3; count of bases not matched to a gene: 12. The CDR3 has 17 amino acids. Germline V gene sequence: CDR1 SEHNR, CDR2 FQNEAQ (reference sequence).

This rearrangement joins TRBV10-1 to TRBJ2-2; 8 nucleotides match TRBD2. The V gene end was trimmed by 4 bases and the J gene end by 4 bases; junction bases not matched to a gene: 5. The germline gives CDR1 WNHNN, CDR2 SYGVQD (reference sequence). CDR3 size: 15 residues. The CDR3 DNA follows: TGCGCCAGCAGTGTGAGTAGCGGGGTCACCGGGGAGCTGTTTTTT. Its translation is CASSVSSGVTGELFF.

The chain couples TRBV11-2 to TRBJ2-1; D is perhaps TRBD2 (5 bases). V lost 6 bases and J 12 bases, leaving 12 bases between the germline ends. The CDR3 contains 11 residues. The germline gives CDR1 SGHAT, CDR2 FQNNGV. CDR3: CASREETAQFF. CDR3 nucleotide sequence: TGTGCCAGCAGGGAGGAGACCGCGCAGTTCTTC.

The rearrangement joins TRBV20-1 to TRBJ1-6; D is possibly TRBD1 (5 bases). Germline V gene data show CDR1 as DFQATT and CDR2 as SNEGSKA (reference sequence). CDR3 length: 13 residues. V was cut by 3 bases and J by 14 bases, with 17 bases left in between. CDR3 sequence: CSASLQGPTTLHF. The CDR3 DNA is TGCAGTGCTAGTCTCCAGGGACCTACAACCCTCCACTTT.

This sequence joins TRBV11-2 and TRBJ2-7; D remains ambiguous. Germline lookup yields CDR1 SGHAT and CDR2 FQNNGV. Trimming took 5 bases from V and 4 from J, leaving 12 bases between them. The CDR3 has 13 amino acids. The CDR3 protein is CASSPGFGYEQYF. CDR3 sequence (DNA): TGTGCCAGCAGCCCCGGGTTCGGGTACGAGCAGTACTTC.

This clone turned up a few times. The chain recombines TRBV5-1 with TRBJ2-3; D unclear. V was pared by 0 bases and J by 4 bases, with 3 bases between. The CDR3 totals 12 residues. Germline V lookup: CDR1 SGHRS, CDR2 YFSETQ. CDR3 sequence: CASSLDADTQYF. CDR3 nucleotide sequence: TGCGCCAGCAGCTTGGATGCAGATACGCAGTATTTT. Combining the CDR3 with reference TRBV5-1 and TRBJ2-3 gives the whole variable domain KAGVTQTPRYLIKTRGQQVTLSCSPISGHRSVSWYQQTPGQGLQFLFEYFSETQRNKGNFPGRFSGRQFSNSRSEMNVSTLELGDSALYLCASSLDADTQYFGPGTRLTVL.

The chain joins TRBV28 to TRBJ2-3; tentatively, D is TRBD2 (6 bases). Germline V lookup: CDR1 MDHEN, CDR2 SYDVKM. Trimming removed 2 bases from V and 2 bases from J, with 11 bases in between. CDR3 length: 15 amino acids. CDR3 loop: CASSLVAGFTDTQYF. As DNA, the CDR3 is TGTGCCAGCAGTTTAGTCGCGGGGTTCACAGATACGCAGTATTTT.

This clone came up once. The chain couples TRBV9 to TRBJ2-7, with 8 bases lining up with TRBD1. V shed 0 bases, J shed 7 bases, and the junction held 9 bases outside the gene matches. CDR1 is SGDLS and CDR2 is YYNGEE in the germline V gene. The CDR3 length is 15 residues. The CDR3 sequence: CASSVGTGGTGEQYF. In DNA form, the CDR3 reads TGTGCCAGCAGCGTAGGAACAGGGGGTACCGGAGAGCAGTACTTC.

The CDR3 loop reads CASRFRGPNTEAFF. The DNA for the CDR3 is TGTGCCAGCAGATTCAGGGGCCCCAACACTGAAGCTTTCTTT. V and J are TRBV6-5 and TRBJ1-1; the D gene is possibly TRBD1 (6 bases). This CDR3 has 14 amino acids. Trimming took off 6 bases at V and 2 bases at J, with 13 bases between the two ends. The germline V gene has CDR1 MNHEY and CDR2 SVGAGI.

This chain joins TRBV28 and TRBJ1-6; 7 nucleotides agree with TRBD1. Trimming removed 2 bases from V and 12 bases from J; junction bases left unmatched: 10. Germline assignment: CDR1 MDHEN and CDR2 SYDVKM. This CDR3 has 15 residues. CDR3 amino acids: CASSLPPDQGGPLHF. The DNA of the CDR3 is TGTGCCAGCAGTTTACCCCCAGACCAGGGGGGACCCCTCCACTTT.

The J gene is TRBJ2-7, the V gene TRBV11-2, with 12 positions matching TRBD2. J gave up 3 bases and V 1 base, and 10 bases lay outside the gene matches. Germline CDR1 SGHAT, CDR2 FQNNGV. This CDR3 is 18 amino acids long. The CDR3: CASSLVGLAGGGDYEQYF. The CDR3 bases are TGTGCCAGCAGCTTAGTCGGCCTAGCGGGAGGGGGGGACTACGAGCAGTACTTC.

This chain connects TRBV28 to TRBJ2-3, with unresolved D. CDR1 is MDHEN, CDR2 SYDVKM, per germline. The CDR3 length is 14 residues. Trimming cost V 3 bases and J 0 bases, with 7 bases left between them. CDR3 in DNA: TGTGCCAGCAGTTTCCTCAGTAGCACAGATACGCAGTATTTT. Protein sequence: CASSFLSSTDTQYF. Drawing the rest from reference TRBV28 and TRBJ2-3, the complete variable domain is DVKVTQSSRYLVKRTGEKVFLECVQDMDHENMFWYRQDPGLGLRLIYFSYDVKMKEKGDIPEGYSVSREKKERFSLILESASTNQTSMYLCASSFLSSTDTQYFGPGTRLTVL.

The chain carries TRBV10-3 and TRBJ2-5; TRBD2 aligns across 11 bases. Trimming at V came to 6 bases and at J to 5 bases, leaving 11 bases not matched to a gene. The CDR3 consists of 16 residues. Germline V gives CDR1 ENHRY, CDR2 SYGVKD. In nucleotides, the CDR3 is TGTGCCATCAGCCTTAGCGGGAGGGCCCTCGGGGAGACCCAGTACTTC. This encodes CAISLSGRALGETQYF.

The V call is TRBV6-1, the J call TRBJ2-1; D gene ambiguous. The V and J ends lost 2 bases and 0 bases respectively, with 5 bases between them. This CDR3 comprises 14 residues. CDR1 and CDR2 (germline): MNHNS, SASEGT. CDR3 region: CASSEYYSYNEQFF. CDR3 coding DNA: TGTGCCAGCAGTGAATACTACTCCTACAATGAGCAGTTCTTC.

The rearrangement joins TRBV7-3 to TRBJ2-6, with TRBD2 identical over 7 bases. The V segment lost 1 base and the J segment 0 bases; nucleotides outside the gene matches: 12. Germline loops: CDR1 SGHTA, CDR2 FQGTGA. CDR3 length: 20 residues. DNA for the CDR3: TGTGCCAGCAGCTTAATCGGCCAGGGTAGGGACTACTCTGGGGCCAACGTCCTGACTTTC. Its protein is CASSLIGQGRDYSGANVLTF.

The chain is built from TRBV15 and TRBJ1-2; 9 nucleotides match TRBD1. The germline V gene encodes CDR1 LNHNV and CDR2 YYDKDF (reference sequence). V was clipped by 4 bases and J by 6 bases; unmatched bases: 3. The CDR3 covers 13 residues. The DNA of the CDR3 is TGTGCCACCAGCATCAGACAGGGGGATGGCTACACCTTC. It translates to CATSIRQGDGYTF.

This chain links TRBV28 with TRBJ2-7, with D possibly matching TRBD1 (5 bases). V was trimmed by 6 bases and J by 5 bases, leaving 14 bases between them. CDR3 length: 13 residues. The V gene's germline CDR1 is MDHEN and CDR2 SYDVKM. As DNA, the CDR3 is TGTGCCAGCAGAGGGGTCGTCGTTAACGAGCAGTACTTC. It encodes CASRGVVVNEQYF.

The CDR3 here is CASGSPGEAYGYTF. The CDR3 DNA sequence: TGTGCCAGCGGTTCCCCAGGGGAGGCCTATGGCTACACCTTC. This chain connects TRBV28 to TRBJ1-2; tentatively, D is TRBD1 (6 bases). With 8 bases removed from V and 4 bases from J, the gap between germline ends came to 17 bases. CDR3 length: 14 residues. Germline assignment: CDR1 MDHEN and CDR2 SYDVKM.

The chain combines TRBV15 with TRBJ2-5, with 8 bases that match TRBD1. V was clipped by 0 bases and J by 5 bases; unmatched bases: 8. Germline V gives CDR1 LNHNV, CDR2 YYDKDF (reference sequence). The CDR3 covers 16 residues. CDR3 amino acids: CATSREPRQGWETQYF. The CDR3 DNA reads TGTGCCACCAGCAGAGAGCCCCGACAGGGGTGGGAGACCCAGTACTTC.

The genes are TRBV19 and TRBJ2-5; D gene unclear. With 5 bases removed from V and 1 base from J, the gap between germline ends came to 8 bases. The germline V gene encodes CDR1 LNHDA and CDR2 SQIVND (reference sequence). CDR3 length equals 13 residues. CDR3: CASSEGTQETQYF. Written as DNA, the CDR3 is TGTGCCAGTAGTGAAGGCACCCAAGAGACCCAGTACTTC.

The chain uses TRBV27 and TRBJ1-4; weak D call: TRBD1 (6 bases). The CDR3 covers 15 residues. V was cut by 5 bases and J by 0 bases, with 10 bases left in between. Germline loops: CDR1 MNHEY, CDR2 SMNVEV (reference sequence). The CDR3 coding sequence is TGTGCCAGCAGTCCGACAGGACCAACTAATGAAAAACTGTTTTTT. Translation gives CASSPTGPTNEKLFF.

The chain is built from TRBV6-5 and TRBJ1-5, with D perhaps TRBD1 (6 bases). There are 15 residues in the CDR3. Looked up from germline, CDR1 is MNHEY and CDR2 is SVGAGI. Trimming removed 6 bases from V and 3 bases from J, with 15 bases in between. CDR3 DNA: TGTGCCAGCAGCGACCTGGGGGGGGCCAATCAGCCCCAGCATTTT. Protein product: CASSDLGGANQPQHF.

This clone was counted a single time. This chain links TRBV13 with TRBJ2-7; 8 nucleotides agree with TRBD2. The CDR3 consists of 14 residues. From germline, CDR1 is PRHDT and CDR2 FYEKMQ (reference sequence). V gave up 6 bases and J gave up 7 bases; unmatched junction bases: 11. The CDR3 reads CASSRGLAPKEQYF. CDR3 nucleotide sequence: TGTGCCAGCAGTCGTGGACTAGCTCCCAAGGAGCAGTACTTC.